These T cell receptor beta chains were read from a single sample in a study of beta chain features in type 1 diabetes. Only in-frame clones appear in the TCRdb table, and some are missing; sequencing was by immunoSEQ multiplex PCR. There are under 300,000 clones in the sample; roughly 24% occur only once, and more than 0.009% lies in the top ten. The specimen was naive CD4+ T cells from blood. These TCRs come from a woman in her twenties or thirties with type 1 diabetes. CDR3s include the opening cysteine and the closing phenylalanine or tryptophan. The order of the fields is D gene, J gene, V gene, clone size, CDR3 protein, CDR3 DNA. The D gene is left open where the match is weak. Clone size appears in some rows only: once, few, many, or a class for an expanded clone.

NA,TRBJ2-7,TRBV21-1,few,CASSGWDRHLYEQYF,TGTGCCAGCAGCGGATGGGACAGGCACCTCTACGAGCAGTACTTC
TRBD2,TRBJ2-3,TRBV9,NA,CASSARLAGSTDTQYF,TGTGCCAGCAGCGCCAGACTAGCGGGAAGCACAGATACGCAGTATTTT
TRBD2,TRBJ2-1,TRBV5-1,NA,CASSPLGTSGVEQFF,TGCGCCAGCAGCCCCCTCGGGACTAGCGGCGTTGAGCAGTTCTTC
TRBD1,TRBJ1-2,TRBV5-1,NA,CASSLGQGEGYTF,TGCGCCAGCAGCCTGGGACAGGGGGAAGGCTACACCTTC
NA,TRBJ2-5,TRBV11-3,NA,CASSLEEAETQYF,TGTGCCAGCAGCTTGGAGGAGGCAGAGACCCAGTACTTC
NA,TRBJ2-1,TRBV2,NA,CASSSQGYAGEQFF,TGTGCCAGCAGTAGTCAGGGGTACGCGGGTGAGCAGTTCTTC
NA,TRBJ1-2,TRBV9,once,CASSVTGGGFQHYGYTF,TGTGCCAGCAGCGTAACCGGCGGAGGTTTTCAGCACTATGGCTACACCTTC
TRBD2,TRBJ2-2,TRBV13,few,CASSFGTSGPVGELFF,TGTGCCAGCAGCTTCGGCACTAGCGGGCCGGTGGGGGAGCTGTTTTTT
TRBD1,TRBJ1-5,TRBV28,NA,CASSLYGQGFRNQPQHF,TGTGCCAGCAGTTTATATGGACAGGGGTTTCGCAATCAGCCCCAGCATTTT
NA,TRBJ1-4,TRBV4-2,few,CASSQGSDSGEKLFF,TGTGCCAGCAGCCAAGGATCGGACAGCGGTGAAAAACTGTTTTTT
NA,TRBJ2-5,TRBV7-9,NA,CASSASRVRETQYF,TGTGCCAGCAGCGCGTCCAGGGTACGCGAGACCCAGTACTTC
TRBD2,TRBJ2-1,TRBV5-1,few,CASSYSGGTNEQFF,TGCGCCAGCAGCTATTCGGGGGGGACCAATGAGCAGTTCTTC
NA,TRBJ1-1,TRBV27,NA,CASSLWAPQAGTEAFF,TGTGCCAGCAGTTTGTGGGCCCCTCAGGCGGGCACTGAAGCTTTCTTT
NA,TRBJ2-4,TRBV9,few,CASSVAGEVGNIQYF,TGTGCCAGCAGCGTAGCGGGGGAGGTCGGAAACATTCAGTACTTC
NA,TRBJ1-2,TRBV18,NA,CASSVRMDSDGYTF,TGTGCCAGCTCCGTCAGAATGGACAGCGATGGCTACACCTTC
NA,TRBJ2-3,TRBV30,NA,CAWSALGSHISTDTQYF,TGTGCCTGGAGTGCCCTTGGCTCCCACATAAGCACAGATACGCAGTATTTT
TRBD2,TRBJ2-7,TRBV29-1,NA,CSVETSGKDEQYF,TGCAGCGTTGAGACTAGCGGGAAGGACGAGCAGTACTTC
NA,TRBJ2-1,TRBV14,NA,CASSQDPTTIGQFF,TGTGCCAGCAGCCAAGATCCGACTACAATCGGGCAGTTCTTC
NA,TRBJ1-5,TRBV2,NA,CASSGGQRNQPQHF,TGTGCCAGCAGTGGTGGGCAGCGCAATCAGCCCCAGCATTTT
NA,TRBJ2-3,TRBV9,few,CASSVASYCTDTQYF,TGTGCCAGCAGCGTAGCCTCTTATTGCACAGATACGCAGTATTTT
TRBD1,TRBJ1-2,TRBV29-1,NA,CSVSRGRSGYTF,TGCAGCGTTTCCAGGGGGCGCAGTGGCTACACCTTC
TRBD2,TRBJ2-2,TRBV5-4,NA,CATEYWGTGRAGELFF,TGTGCCACCGAATATTGGGGCACGGGGAGGGCCGGGGAGCTGTTTTTT
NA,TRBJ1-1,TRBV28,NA,CASSSFTGNTEAFF,TGTGCCAGCAGCTCCTTCACGGGAAACACTGAAGCTTTCTTT
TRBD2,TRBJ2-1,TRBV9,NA,CATLPGTSVYNEQFF,TGTGCCACCCTACCAGGGACTAGCGTTTACAATGAGCAGTTCTTC
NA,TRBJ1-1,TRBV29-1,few,CSVVELNTEAFF,TGCAGCGTTGTGGAGCTGAACACTGAAGCTTTCTTT
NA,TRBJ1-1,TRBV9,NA,CASSVTGVGTEAFF,TGTGCCAGCAGCGTAACGGGTGTTGGCACTGAAGCTTTCTTT
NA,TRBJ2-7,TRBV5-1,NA,CASSTEGYEQYF,TGCGCCAGCAGCACCGAGGGCTACGAGCAGTACTTC
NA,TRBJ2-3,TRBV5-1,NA,CASRTGQSTQYF,TGCGCCAGCAGGACTGGACAGTCCACGCAGTATTTT
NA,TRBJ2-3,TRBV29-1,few,CSTVGTPGGTDTQYF,TGCAGCACTGTGGGTACTCCCGGAGGCACAGATACGCAGTATTTT
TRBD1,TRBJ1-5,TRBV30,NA,CAWSRDRVKSSNQPQHF,TGTGCCTGGAGTAGAGACAGGGTCAAAAGTAGCAATCAGCCCCAGCATTTT
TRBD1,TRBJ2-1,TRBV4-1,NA,CASSQKEGARDGEQFF,TGCGCCAGCAGCCAAAAAGAGGGGGCCAGGGACGGTGAGCAGTTCTTC
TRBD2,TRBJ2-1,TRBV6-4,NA,CASSLSGRVNNEQFF,TGTGCCAGCAGTCTTAGCGGGAGGGTCAACAATGAGCAGTTCTTC
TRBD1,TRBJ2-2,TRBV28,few,CAITQGWTGELFF,TGTGCCATTACACAGGGGTGGACCGGGGAGCTGTTTTTT
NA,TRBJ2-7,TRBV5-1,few,CASSLASRYEQYF,TGCGCCAGCAGCTTGGCATCCAGGTACGAGCAGTACTTC
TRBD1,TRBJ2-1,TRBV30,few,CAWGQGGSYNEQFF,TGTGCCTGGGGACAGGGGGGCTCCTACAATGAGCAGTTCTTC
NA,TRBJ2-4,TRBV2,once,CASSLIGAKNIQYF,TGTGCCAGCAGCCTCATCGGGGCCAAAAACATTCAGTACTTC
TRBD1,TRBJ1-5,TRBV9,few,CASSVAQGGSQHF,TGTGCCAGCAGCGTAGCACAGGGGGGCTCTCAGCATTTT
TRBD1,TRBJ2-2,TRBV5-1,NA,CASSSNRGLDTGELFF,TGCGCCAGCAGCTCCAACAGGGGGCTGGACACCGGGGAGCTGTTTTTT
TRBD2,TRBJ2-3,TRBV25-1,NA,CASSEHLAGDADTQYF,TGTGCCAGCAGTGAACATCTAGCGGGAGATGCAGATACGCAGTATTTT
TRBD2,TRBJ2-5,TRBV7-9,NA,CASSPQLAGTETQYF,TGTGCCAGCAGCCCCCAACTAGCGGGAACGGAGACCCAGTACTTC
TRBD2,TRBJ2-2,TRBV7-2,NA,CASPPGQAGAGGELFF,TGTGCCAGCCCCCCGGGGCAAGCGGGAGCGGGCGGGGAGCTGTTTTTT